These 10 T cell receptor beta chains share one sample of origin, sequenced in a study of shared clonotypes between healthy human individuals. The protocol was immunoSEQ multiplex PCR, while the TCRdb copy is restricted to in-frame clones and leaves out a portion. This sample has nearly 500,000 clones, with about 82% found just once. The sequencing input was PBMCs. These receptors were taken from a woman aged 40 to 55 in good health. Some clones in this sample may be carry-over from other donors' samples.

This chain uses TRBV9 with TRBJ2-1; 7 bases map to TRBD2. CDR1 and CDR2 (germline): SGDLS, YYNGEE. Trimming at V came to 0 bases and at J to 2 bases, leaving 2 bases not matched to a gene. This CDR3 has 15 amino acids. Here the CDR3 DNA reads TGTGCCAGCAGCGTAGAAAGCGGGACCTACAATGAGCAGTTCTTC. This gives the protein CASSVESGTYNEQFF.

Note on this clone: With a much larger clone just one base away, this may be a read error. The chain employs TRBV18 and TRBJ2-2, with D tentatively TRBD2 (5 bases). V lost 3 bases to trimming and J lost 7 bases, with 24 bases between them. The CDR3 totals 18 residues. Germline loops: CDR1 KGHSH, CDR2 LQKENI. CDR3 in DNA: TGTGCCAGCTCACCTTCCCCGCCCCGAGGGAGTTCCAGCGGGGAGCTGTTTTTT. As protein: CASSPSPPRGSSSGELFF.

In its sample, this clone was seen many times. Distinct nucleotide sequences in the sample also encode this CDR3. J is TRBJ2-3 and V is TRBV27; D is unclear. Trimming took 5 bases from V and 3 from J, leaving 6 bases between them. This CDR3 contains 12 residues. Germline V gives CDR1 MNHEY, CDR2 SMNVEV (reference sequence). CDR3 nucleotides: TGTGCCAGCAGTCCTTCGACAGATACGCAGTATTTT. It encodes CASSPSTDTQYF.

The chain recombines TRBV6-5 with TRBJ2-7, with 7 bases lining up with TRBD1. Germline assignment: CDR1 MNHEY and CDR2 SVGAGI. Germline trimming cut 2 bases from V and 1 base from J; bases unmatched to any gene: 5. This CDR3 contains 15 residues. This CDR3 is CASSYARDRSYEQYF. The CDR3 nucleotides read TGTGCCAGCAGTTACGCCCGGGACAGATCCTACGAGCAGTACTTC.

V usage is TRBV10-3 and J usage is TRBJ2-1, with D possibly matching TRBD1 (6 bases). Trimming pared 2 bases from V and 7 bases from J, leaving 15 bases between. Germline CDR1 is ENHRY and CDR2 is SYGVKD. CDR3 length: 15 residues. The CDR3 DNA is TGTGCCATCAGTGAGGGGACACCCTATCGGAATGAGCAGTTCTTC. Amino acids: CAISEGTPYRNEQFF.

The rearrangement joins TRBV27 to TRBJ2-1, with a weak D call TRBD1 (6 bases). Per germline, CDR1 MNHEY and CDR2 SMNVEV (reference sequence). Trimming took 6 bases from V and 3 from J, leaving 15 bases between them. The CDR3 is made up of 15 amino acids. The CDR3 sequence: CASRLTGINYNEQFF. The CDR3 region has the DNA TGTGCCAGCAGGCTAACAGGGATAAACTACAATGAGCAGTTCTTC.

The chain links TRBV11-2 to TRBJ2-3; 8 nucleotides align to TRBD2. Germline V gene sequence: CDR1 SGHAT, CDR2 FQNNGV. Unmatched junction bases numbered 12, after V lost 8 bases and J lost 5 bases. CDR3 length: 15 amino acids. CDR3: CASGWASGFGDTQYF. Written as DNA, the CDR3 is TGTGCCAGCGGTTGGGCTAGCGGGTTCGGAGATACGCAGTATTTT. Drawing the rest from reference TRBV11-2 and TRBJ2-3, the complete variable domain is EAGVAQSPRYKIIEKRQSVAFWCNPISGHATLYWYQQILGQGPKLLIQFQNNGVVDDSQLPKDRFSAERLKGVDSTLKIQPAKLEDSAVYLCASGWASGFGDTQYFGPGTRLTVL.

The count of this clone is one. The chain carries TRBV21-1 and TRBJ2-4; the table gives TRBD1 as D, unverified against the DNA. TRBV21-1 is a pseudogene segment. CDR3 length equals 17 residues. The CDR3 protein is CASSKCPGQGIGNIQYF. Here the CDR3 DNA reads TGTGCCAGCAGCAAATGTCCCGGACAGGGAATAGGTAACATTCAGTACTTC.

A few counts support this clone. The genes are TRBV28 and TRBJ1-5; 9 bases agree with TRBD1. Germline V lookup: CDR1 MDHEN, CDR2 SYDVKM. Unmatched junction bases numbered 12, after V lost 5 bases and J lost 7 bases. The CDR3 contains 16 residues. CDR3 coding DNA: TGTGCCAGCAGTGGCCCGGAGGGGACAGGGCACCAGCCCCAGCATTTT. Amino acids: CASSGPEGTGHQPQHF.

Of note for this clone: This likely came from a read error, as a far larger clone is one base away. This rearrangement joins TRBV29-1 to TRBJ2-2; 7 nucleotides agree with TRBD2. Germline assignment: CDR1 SQVTM and CDR2 ANQGSEA. This CDR3 contains 17 residues. J gave up 0 bases and V 5 bases, and 12 bases lay outside the gene matches. CDR3 DNA sequence: TGCAGCGTTATGGGGGGGTCTTCTCCTTCGAACACCGGGGAGCTGTTTTTT. Translating it yields CSVMGGSSPSNTGELFF.